Listed here are 19 T cell receptor beta chains from one sample, sequenced in a study of CD8 T cells in ankylosing spondylitis. Their antigens are not known. TCRdb re-called the 5' RACE reads with MiXCR, one entry per CDR3 protein. Among approximately 300,000 distinct CDR3 sequences listed, roughly 8% were seen once. Study-level findings and limits: Blood of patients with ankylosing spondylitis appeared to be characterized by a TCR beta motif of eight highly homologous variants.

The sample consisted of blood, either unsorted or a sorted T cell fraction (not recorded which). These receptors were collected from a male donor with ankylosing spondylitis.

At least ten counts were recorded for this clonotype. The V and J genes are TRBV6-5 and TRBJ2-5; D not certain. V lost 4 bases to trimming and J lost 4 bases, with 4 bases between them. This CDR3 spans 11 amino acids. CDR1 and CDR2 (germline): MNHEY, SVGAGI. The CDR3 reads CASSFAETQYF. As DNA, the CDR3 is TGTGCCAGCAGTTTTGCAGAGACCCAGTACTTC.

A few counts support this clonotype. V gene TRBV18 combines with J gene TRBJ2-5; D is uncertain. The CDR3 is 13 residues long. Looked up from germline, CDR1 is KGHSH and CDR2 is LQKENI. The V end was cut by 1 base, the J end by 5 bases, with 8 bases between. This CDR3 reads CASSPRQGETQYF. In DNA form, the CDR3 reads TGTGCCAGCTCACCACGGCAAGGGGAGACCCAGTACTTC.

This clonotype was counted between two and nine times. The chain couples TRBV20-1 to TRBJ2-3; no clear D gene. Trimming took off 1 base at V and 4 bases at J, with 6 bases between the two ends. The CDR3 contains 12 residues. The germline CDR1 and CDR2 sequences are DFQATT and SNEGSKA (reference sequence). This chain's CDR3 is CSARGGADTQYF. The CDR3 region has the DNA TGCAGTGCTAGAGGCGGAGCAGATACGCAGTATTTT.

This clonotype came up many times. The J gene is TRBJ2-5, the V gene TRBV4-2; D tentatively reads TRBD1 or TRBD2 (5 bases each). CDR3 length: 16 amino acids. The V gene lost 0 bases and the J gene lost 4 bases, with 15 bases spanning the gap. Per the germline V gene, CDR1 is LGHNA and CDR2 is YNFKEQ. CDR3 DNA sequence: TGTGCCAGCAGCCAAGATGGGACCCGAGCCCCAGAGACCCAGTACTTC. As protein: CASSQDGTRAPETQYF.

This sequence joins TRBV9 and TRBJ1-2, with 7 bases lining up with TRBD1. Germline CDR1 SGDLS, CDR2 YYNGEE. CDR3 size: 15 residues. With 0 bases clipped from V and 4 bases from J, the junction kept 6 bases outside the gene matches. The chain's CDR3 is CASSVAAGGIYGYTF. CDR3 nucleotide sequence: TGTGCCAGCAGCGTAGCGGCAGGGGGGATCTATGGCTACACCTTC.

The table lists this clonotype with many counts. This chain uses TRBV24-1 with TRBJ2-1; D is perhaps TRBD2 (6 bases). The germline V and J ends were trimmed by 4 bases and 4 bases, with 10 bases remaining between them. Germline V gene data show CDR1 as KGHDR and CDR2 as SFDVKD. The CDR3 has 14 amino acids. The CDR3 bases are TGTGCCACCAGTGAAGGGAGGAGGTACAATGAGCAGTTCTTC. Translated: CATSEGRRYNEQFF.

This clonotype was counted a few times. CDR3 sequence reads: CASSYGHYSSYNEQFF. The CDR3 DNA sequence: TGTGCCAGCAGTTACGGACACTATTCCTCCTACAATGAGCAGTTCTTC. This chain uses TRBV6-5 with TRBJ2-1; possible D gene TRBD1, 5 bases. The V gene's germline CDR1 is MNHEY and CDR2 SVGAGI. The CDR3 has 16 residues. Trimming cost V 2 bases and J 0 bases, with 11 bases left between them.

The sample holds many counts of this clonotype. The CDR3 protein is CSVETGTEAFF. The CDR3 region has the DNA TGCAGCGTTGAAACCGGAACTGAAGCTTTCTTT. The chain couples TRBV29-1 to TRBJ1-1; D is uncertain. The CDR3 contains 11 residues. Germline loops: CDR1 SQVTM, CDR2 ANQGSEA. V was shortened by 2 bases and J by 5 bases, with 6 bases between the two germline ends.

This clonotype was counted between two and nine times. This chain uses TRBV28 with TRBJ2-7; the D is unclear. The CDR3 consists of 12 residues. Germline V gene sequence: CDR1 MDHEN, CDR2 SYDVKM. Trimming left V 4 bases short and J 6 bases short, with 10 bases between. The CDR3 DNA reads as TGTGCCAGCAGTTCGCTGAGGACCGAGCAGTACTTC. Encoded protein: CASSSLRTEQYF.

This clonotype was detected only a few times. The genes are TRBV9 and TRBJ2-1; D may be TRBD1 (6 bases). Germline CDR1 SGDLS, CDR2 YYNGEE. There are 15 residues in the CDR3. V was cut by 3 bases and J by 10 bases, with 20 bases left in between. CDR3 protein: CASSAIATGTTEQFF. Written as DNA, the CDR3 is TGTGCCAGCAGCGCAATAGCGACCGGGACAACCGAGCAGTTCTTC.

Only a few counts were recorded for this clonotype. This chain connects TRBV6-5 to TRBJ2-1, with no clear D. Germline CDR1 and CDR2: MNHEY and SVGAGI. The length of the CDR3 is 11 residues. Trimming pared 2 bases from V and 9 bases from J, leaving 5 bases between. The CDR3 DNA reads TGTGCCAGCAGTTACGGCGTTGAGCAGTTCTTC. Translation: CASSYGVEQFF.

The V gene is TRBV9, the J gene TRBJ2-1; 10 positions match TRBD2. There are 16 residues in the CDR3. Losses at the gene ends were 0 bases for V and 7 bases for J; bases not matched to a gene: 7. Germline V lookup: CDR1 SGDLS, CDR2 YYNGEE. CDR3 amino acids: CASSVASGRLFNEQFF. The CDR3 region has the DNA TGTGCCAGCAGCGTAGCTAGCGGGAGACTGTTTAATGAGCAGTTCTTC.

This rearrangement joins TRBV27 to TRBJ2-1; 7 bases are shared with TRBD2. This CDR3 is built from 13 residues. Trimming cost V 4 bases and J 8 bases; bases outside gene matches: 5. Germline CDR1 MNHEY, CDR2 SMNVEV (reference sequence). CDR3 in DNA: TGTGCCAGCAGTTCGCCGGCGGGGGATGAGCAGTTCTTC. This codes for CASSSPAGDEQFF.

The sample holds a few counts of this clonotype. The chain uses TRBV5-1 and TRBJ2-5; 14 bases line up with TRBD2. Germline CDR1 reads SGHRS; CDR2 reads YFSETQ. Trimming removed 4 bases from V and 3 bases from J; junction bases left unmatched: 2. The CDR3 is 15 amino acids. In DNA, the CDR3 is TGCGCCAGCAGCGTGGGACTAGCGGGAGAAGAGACCCAGTACTTC. It translates to CASSVGLAGEETQYF.

The CDR3 sequence: CAAAGTQNTEAFF. The CDR3 region has the DNA TGTGCCGCCGCCGGGACACAGAACACTGAAGCTTTCTTT. V usage is TRBV10-3 and J usage is TRBJ1-1; TRBD1 is a possible D gene (6 bases). The CDR3 is 13 amino acids. Deletions cut 11 bases from V and 1 base from J, with 14 bases between. From germline, CDR1 is ENHRY and CDR2 SYGVKD.

The chain is built from TRBV5-1 and TRBJ2-2; D might be TRBD2 (6 bases). Deletions cut 3 bases from V and 6 bases from J, with 15 bases between. The CDR3 loop spans 15 amino acids. Per germline, CDR1 SGHRS and CDR2 YFSETQ. CDR3 coding DNA: TGCGCCAGCAGCTCTCTAGCGAGAGGGGCCGGGGAGCTGTTTTTT. Translation gives CASSSLARGAGELFF.

This clonotype was counted a few times. In DNA, the CDR3 is TGTGCCAGCAGTTACCCGACTAGCGGCACAGATACGCAGTATTTT. This codes for CASSYPTSGTDTQYF. V gene TRBV6-5 combines with J gene TRBJ2-3; 8 bases match TRBD2. The CDR3 is made up of 15 amino acids. Germline CDR1 reads MNHEY; CDR2 reads SVGAGI. The junction had 2 bases not matched to a gene; V was cut back by 2 bases and J by 1 base.

The rearrangement joins TRBV5-1 to TRBJ2-1; the D call may be TRBD1 or TRBD2 (7 bases each). V was pared by 6 bases and J by 6 bases, with 16 bases between. The CDR3 extends over 14 amino acids. CDR1 and CDR2 (germline): SGHRS, YFSETQ. The CDR3 DNA reads TGCGCCAGCAACAACCCAGGGGGGGGCAATGAGCAGTTCTTC. It codes for CASNNPGGGNEQFF.

The J gene is TRBJ2-1, the V gene TRBV29-1, with D tentatively TRBD2 (5 bases). The V gene's germline CDR1 is SQVTM and CDR2 ANQGSEA. This CDR3 is built from 14 residues. V was cut by 7 bases and J by 4 bases, with 17 bases left in between. The CDR3 loop is CSALEGPTYNEQFF. DNA for the CDR3: TGCAGCGCCCTTGAGGGCCCGACGTACAATGAGCAGTTCTTC.